Only a few counts were recorded for the clone carrying this T cell receptor (beta chain). This record comes from a study of T-cell memory formation after mild COVID-19. MiXCR, run by TCRdb on the 5' RACE reads, gives a single entry per CDR3 protein. The data hold 250,000 to 350,000 distinct CDR3 sequences, with 14% observed a single time. The source material was PBMCs or a T cell subset sorted from them (not recorded which). The sequence came from a young man who had mild COVID-19 (a few samples of this study predate the infection). Cell type and time point are not known.

The CDR3 DNA sequence: TGTGCCAGCAGTCCCCTTCGGACGCGCGGCCACGAGACCCAGTACTTC. The encoded protein is CASSPLRTRGHETQYF. The chain recombines TRBV6-5 with TRBJ2-5; no reliable D call. Looked up from germline, CDR1 is MNHEY and CDR2 is SVGAGI. The CDR3 loop spans 16 amino acids. V was pared by 5 bases and J by 5 bases, with 21 bases between.